This T cell receptor (beta chain) was sequenced for a study of graft-versus-host responses after intestinal transplantation. Points on this clone: Its antigen remains unknown.

Produced via immunoSEQ multiplex PCR; TCRdb's table is partial and in-frame only. This sample has 100,000 or so clones, with 85% to 95% found just once. Study findings and constraints: Peak circulating GvH clone levels were associated with early post-transplant HvG declines.

The sample consisted of unstimulated CD8+ T cells sorted from spleen or lymph node cells, taken before intestinal transplant. The TCR sequence derives from a human donor who received an intestinal transplant.

The CDR3 here is CASSTGTVNTEAFF. As DNA, the CDR3 is TGTGCCAGTAGTACCGGGACAGTGAACACTGAAGCTTTCTTT. The chain combines TRBV19 with TRBJ1-1; 7 nucleotides align to TRBD1. Germline CDR1 is LNHDA and CDR2 is SQIVND (reference sequence). The CDR3 spans 14 residues. J was trimmed by 0 bases and V by 4 bases; bases with no gene match: 2.